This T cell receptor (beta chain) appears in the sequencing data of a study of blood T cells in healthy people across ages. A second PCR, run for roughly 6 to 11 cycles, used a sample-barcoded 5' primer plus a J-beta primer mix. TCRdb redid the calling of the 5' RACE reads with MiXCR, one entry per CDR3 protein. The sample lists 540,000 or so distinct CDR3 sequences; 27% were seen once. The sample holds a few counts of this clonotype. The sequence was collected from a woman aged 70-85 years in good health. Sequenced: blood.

CDR3 sequence (DNA): TGTGCCAGCAGCTTAGTACCGGGACTAGCGGGGGGCAGGAATGAGCAGTTCTTC. Translating gives CASSLVPGLAGGRNEQFF. The chain combines TRBV7-2 with TRBJ2-1; 15 nucleotides align to TRBD2. This CDR3 spans 18 amino acids. V trimming: 1 base; J trimming: 7 bases; junction bases outside the gene matches: 8. The germline CDR1 and CDR2 sequences are SGHTA and FQGNSA.